These T cell receptor beta chains were read from a single sample in a study of radiotherapy plus CTLA-4 blockade in lung cancer. The repertoire was sequenced with immunoSEQ multiplex PCR; TCRdb's copy has only in-frame clones and lacks some. The repertoire holds 2,500 to 3,000 clones, with around three quarters as singletons. This specimen was tumor tissue, taken from a patient treated with radiotherapy plus ipilimumab. All receptors come from a human donor with non-small cell lung cancer that progressed on radiotherapy plus ipilimumab. The CDR3 runs from the conserved cysteine through the conserved F or W. Each record gives: CDR3 DNA, CDR3 protein, J gene, clone size, D gene, V gene. A D gene is named only where the DNA matches it firmly. Part of the rows lack a size; the others show once, few, many or a class for expanded clones.

TGCAGCGTTGAGGGACTAGCGGGGGGGCCTCCTGAGCAGTTCTTC,CSVEGLAGGPPEQFF,TRBJ2-1,NA,TRBD2,TRBV29-1
TGTGCCAGCTCACCACCAGTCCCGAGGGACACTGAAGCTTTCTTT,CASSPPVPRDTEAFF,TRBJ1-1,once,NA,TRBV18
TGTGCCAGCAGGTTTAGCGCTGCACCCCTCCACTTT,CASRFSAAPLHF,TRBJ1-6,NA,NA,TRBV28
TGTGCCAGCAGCTTCACAGGGCCTAATGAAAAACTGTTTTTT,CASSFTGPNEKLFF,TRBJ1-4,once,NA,TRBV11-2
TGTGCCAGCAGCGTGGGACTAGCGGCCACCGGGGAGCTGTTTTTT,CASSVGLAATGELFF,TRBJ2-2,NA,TRBD2,TRBV9
TGTGCCAGCAGGGAAGCGGGGCCCTACAATGAGCAGTTCTTC,CASREAGPYNEQFF,TRBJ2-1,NA,TRBD2,TRBV5-4
TGTGCCAGCAGTACCAATTACGGTGGAGAGGAGACCCAGTACTTC,CASSTNYGGEETQYF,TRBJ2-5,NA,NA,TRBV11-2
TGTGCCATCAGTTCAAGGGGACAGGGCCTCTCTGGGGCCAACGTCCTGACTTTC,CAISSRGQGLSGANVLTF,TRBJ2-6,NA,TRBD1,TRBV10-3
TGTGCCAGCAGCTTAGGGGACGGCTCTAATGAAAAACTGTTTTTT,CASSLGDGSNEKLFF,TRBJ1-4,NA,NA,TRBV11-2
TGTGCCAGCAGCTTAGATAGCCCTGACAGGGGAGGCTACGAGCAGTACTTC,CASSLDSPDRGGYEQYF,TRBJ2-7,NA,TRBD1,TRBV11-2
TGTGCCAGCACCAGGGGAGGGAAGGATCAGCCCCAGCATTTT,CASTRGGKDQPQHF,TRBJ1-5,NA,NA,TRBV7-8
TGTGCCAGCAGTCGACTGGAGACCCAGTACTTC,CASSRLETQYF,TRBJ2-5,NA,NA,TRBV28
TGTGCCAGCTCCCTTGGGACAGGCCCCGGGACCCAGTACTTC,CASSLGTGPGTQYF,TRBJ2-5,NA,TRBD1,TRBV18
TGTGCCAGTAGGGGATCCCCGGGGACAAAAGGCACCGGGGAGCTGTTTTTT,CASRGSPGTKGTGELFF,TRBJ2-2,once,NA,TRBV19
TGTGCCACTAGCCGGGGAACCTACGAGCAGTACTTC,CATSRGTYEQYF,TRBJ2-7,NA,NA,TRBV19
TGTGCCAGCAGTTTAACAGGGATTGGAGGTGAAAAACTGTTTTTT,CASSLTGIGGEKLFF,TRBJ1-4,NA,NA,TRBV25-1
TGTGCCAGCACCGTTAGTGGGAGGGTAGTTGGCTACACCTTC,CASTVSGRVVGYTF,TRBJ1-2,once,NA,TRBV7-9
TGTGCCAGCAGCCCCCTGGGGCGGGCCTACGAGCAGTACTTC,CASSPLGRAYEQYF,TRBJ2-7,once,NA,TRBV7-9
TGTGCCAGCAGTTTAGGTGCTTACTCCTACGAGCAGTACTTC,CASSLGAYSYEQYF,TRBJ2-7,large,NA,TRBV28
TGTGCCAGCAGGCCGGGACTCCATAACTATGGCTACACCTTC,CASRPGLHNYGYTF,TRBJ1-2,NA,NA,TRBV5-6
TGTGCCAGCAGGAACAGCGGGGGGGACACCGGGGAGCTGTTTTTT,CASRNSGGDTGELFF,TRBJ2-2,NA,TRBD2,TRBV28